This entry lists 10 T cell receptor beta chains sequenced from one sample in a study of blood T cell repertoires in COVID-19. TCRdb's copy holds only in-frame clones and misses some; the assay was immunoSEQ multiplex PCR. The data show hundreds of thousands of clones, around 84% seen once. The sample taken for sequencing was peripheral blood. All receptors derive from a man older than 75 with acute or convalescent COVID-19.

The CDR3 region is CASSQGSFDRHLSSGANVLTF. CDR3 bases: TGTGCCAGCAGCCAAGGGTCTTTCGACAGGCATTTATCTTCCGGGGCCAACGTCCTGACTTTC. The gene calls are TRBV3-1 (or the pseudogene TRBV3-2) and TRBJ2-6; possibly TRBD1 for D (6 bases). CDR3 length: 21 amino acids. The V end lost 1 base, the J end lost 4 bases, and 26 bases lay between the germline ends. Germline CDR1 reads LGHDT; CDR2 reads YNNKEL (reference sequence).

The chain has TRBV11-2 and TRBJ2-7, with 9 bases lining up with TRBD1. Germline CDR1 SGHAT, CDR2 FQNNGV. This CDR3 spans 14 amino acids. V was pared by 4 bases and J by 6 bases, with 7 bases of the junction left unmatched. CDR3 amino acids: CASSSDRGLFEQYF. The CDR3 DNA follows: TGTGCCAGCAGCTCCGACAGGGGGTTATTCGAGCAGTACTTC. The whole variable domain, remainder taken from reference TRBV11-2 and TRBJ2-7, is EAGVAQSPRYKIIEKRQSVAFWCNPISGHATLYWYQQILGQGPKLLIQFQNNGVVDDSQLPKDRFSAERLKGVDSTLKIQPAKLEDSAVYLCASSSDRGLFEQYFGPGTRLTVT.

The rearrangement uses TRBV6-2 or TRBV6-3 and TRBJ2-7, with TRBD2 matching 15 bases. The CDR3 extends over 16 amino acids. In germline, CDR1 is MNHEY, CDR2 SVGEGT. Trimming took 6 bases from V and 4 from J; bases not matched to a gene: 7. The CDR3 sequence: CASSLGLAGGGYEQYV. CDR3 DNA: TGTGCCAGCAGCCTGGGACTAGCGGGAGGCGGATACGAGCAGTACGTC.

The chain carries TRBV7-2 and TRBJ2-5; a weak D match, TRBD2 (6 bases). V was trimmed by 5 bases and J by 5 bases, leaving 9 bases between them. Germline assignment: CDR1 SGHTA and CDR2 FQGNSA. This CDR3 has 12 residues. The chain's CDR3 is CASSQGRETQYF. In DNA, the CDR3 is TGTGCCAGCAGCCAAGGGAGGGAGACCCAGTACTTC.

The rearrangement links TRBV4-1 to TRBJ2-1; D is perhaps TRBD1 (5 bases). V lost 2 bases and J 7 bases, leaving 15 bases between the germline ends. Germline V gives CDR1 MGHRA, CDR2 YSYEKL. This CDR3 has 15 residues. The CDR3 here is CASSQWGAPWNEQFF. Written as DNA, the CDR3 is TGCGCCAGCAGCCAATGGGGCGCCCCCTGGAATGAGCAGTTCTTC.

The chain joins TRBV10-3 to TRBJ2-5; 11 nucleotides agree with TRBD2. CDR1 ENHRY and CDR2 SYGVKD come from the germline V gene. The CDR3 is 16 amino acids. The ends lost 5 bases at V and 7 bases at J; junction bases unmatched: 12. In nucleotides, the CDR3 is TGTGCCATCAGTTCGTCCATAGCGGGAGGGCCAGGGACCCAGTACTTC. Its protein product is CAISSSIAGGPGTQYF.

V usage is TRBV27 and J usage is TRBJ1-5; possibly TRBD1 for D (6 bases). The CDR3 is made up of 13 amino acids. With 6 bases removed from V and 4 bases from J, the gap between germline ends came to 10 bases. Germline CDR1 MNHEY, CDR2 SMNVEV (reference sequence). The CDR3 DNA is TGTGCCAGCAGCTTTGACAGGAATCAGCCCCAGCATTTT. It encodes CASSFDRNQPQHF.

V and J are TRBV11-2 and TRBJ2-1; 10 bases match TRBD2. The CDR3 loop spans 16 amino acids. Germline trimming cut 5 bases from V and 7 bases from J; bases unmatched to any gene: 11. Germline CDR1 and CDR2: SGHAT and FQNNGV. For the CDR3, the DNA is TGTGCCAGCAGCGCCATCATAGCGGGAGGTCGAAATGAGCAGTTCTTC. Amino acids: CASSAIIAGGRNEQFF.

The V call is TRBV27, the J call TRBJ2-1; D perhaps matches TRBD2 (6 bases). Germline V CDR1 and CDR2: MNHEY, SMNVEV (reference sequence). V lost 1 base, J lost 5 bases, and 12 bases lay in between. The CDR3 contains 15 residues. CDR3 DNA sequence: TGTGCCAGCAGTTTATTGAGCGGGCCAAACAATGAGCAGTTCTTC. Translating gives CASSLLSGPNNEQFF.

The chain couples TRBV29-1 to TRBJ1-2, with a possible D match to TRBD1 (6 bases). The CDR3 loop spans 12 amino acids. CDR1 and CDR2 from the germline V gene are SQVTM and ANQGSEA. V was cut by 7 bases and J by 0 bases, with 9 bases left in between. The CDR3 region has the DNA TGCAGCGGCGGACAGACTAACTATGGCTACACCTTC. Translation gives CSGGQTNYGYTF.